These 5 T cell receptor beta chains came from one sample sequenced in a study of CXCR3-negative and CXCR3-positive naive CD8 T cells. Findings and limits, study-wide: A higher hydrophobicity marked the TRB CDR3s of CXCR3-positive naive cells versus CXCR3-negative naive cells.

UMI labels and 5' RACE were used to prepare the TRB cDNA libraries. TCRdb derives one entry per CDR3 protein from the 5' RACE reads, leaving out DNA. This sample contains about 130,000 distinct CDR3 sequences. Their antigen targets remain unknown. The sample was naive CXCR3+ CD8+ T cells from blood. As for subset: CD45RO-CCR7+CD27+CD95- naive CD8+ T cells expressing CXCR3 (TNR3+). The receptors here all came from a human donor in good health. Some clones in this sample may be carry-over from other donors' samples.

Here the CDR3 reads CASSQGLADNEQFF. V gene TRBV5-4 combines with J gene TRBJ2-1; absent DNA, TCRdb's TRBD2 call cannot be checked. The CDR3 is made up of 14 amino acids. Looked up from germline, CDR1 is SGHNT and CDR2 is YYREEE (reference sequence).

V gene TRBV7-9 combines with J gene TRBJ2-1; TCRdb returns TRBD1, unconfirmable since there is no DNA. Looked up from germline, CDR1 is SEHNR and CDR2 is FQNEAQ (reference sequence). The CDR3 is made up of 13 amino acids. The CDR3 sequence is CASSLGGRDEQFF.

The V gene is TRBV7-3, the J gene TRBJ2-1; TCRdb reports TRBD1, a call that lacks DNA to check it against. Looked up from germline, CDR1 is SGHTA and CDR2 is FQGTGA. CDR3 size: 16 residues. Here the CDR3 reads CASSPAGQMGVNEQFF.

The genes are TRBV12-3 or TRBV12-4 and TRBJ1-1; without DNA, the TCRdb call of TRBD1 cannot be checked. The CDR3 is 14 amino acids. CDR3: CASSLPGENTEAFF.

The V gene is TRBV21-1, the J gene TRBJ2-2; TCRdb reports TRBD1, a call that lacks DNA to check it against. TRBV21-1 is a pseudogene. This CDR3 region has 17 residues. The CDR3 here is CASSQRWGASFTGELFF.